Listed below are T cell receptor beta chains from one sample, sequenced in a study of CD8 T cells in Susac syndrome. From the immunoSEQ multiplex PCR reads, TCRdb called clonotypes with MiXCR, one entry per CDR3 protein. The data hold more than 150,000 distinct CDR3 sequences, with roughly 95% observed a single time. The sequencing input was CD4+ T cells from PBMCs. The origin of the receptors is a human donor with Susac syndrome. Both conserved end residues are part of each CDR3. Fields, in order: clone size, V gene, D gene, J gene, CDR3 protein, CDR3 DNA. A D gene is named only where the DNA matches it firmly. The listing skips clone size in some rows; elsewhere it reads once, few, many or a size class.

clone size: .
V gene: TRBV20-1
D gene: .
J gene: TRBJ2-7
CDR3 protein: CSATGPTYEQYF
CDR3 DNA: TGCAGTGCTACCGGACCCACCTACGAGCAGTACTTC

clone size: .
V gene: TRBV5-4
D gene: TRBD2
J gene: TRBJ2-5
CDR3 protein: CASTTGTLAGVETQYF
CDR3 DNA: TGTGCCAGCACCACAGGAACACTAGCGGGGGTAGAGACCCAGTACTTC

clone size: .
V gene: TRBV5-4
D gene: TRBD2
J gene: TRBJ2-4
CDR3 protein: CASTPGGGAKNIQYF
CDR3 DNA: TGTGCCAGCACCCCCGGGGGGGGAGCCAAAAACATTCAGTACTTC

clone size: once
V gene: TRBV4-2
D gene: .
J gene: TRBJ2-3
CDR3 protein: CASSQVFNGGGTDTQYF
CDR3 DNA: TGTGCCAGCAGCCAAGTTTTTAACGGCGGAGGCACAGATACGCAGTATTTT

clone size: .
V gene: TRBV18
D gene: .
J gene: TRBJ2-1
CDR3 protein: CASSPSEGEQFF
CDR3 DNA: TGTGCCAGCTCACCATCAGAGGGTGAGCAGTTCTTC

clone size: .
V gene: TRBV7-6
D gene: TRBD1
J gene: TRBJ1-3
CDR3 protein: CASSGGQDGNTIYF
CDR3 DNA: TGTGCCAGCAGCGGAGGACAGGATGGAAACACCATATATTTT

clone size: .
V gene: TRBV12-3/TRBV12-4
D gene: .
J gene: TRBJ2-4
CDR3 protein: CASSPRIAKNIQYF
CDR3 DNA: TGTGCCAGCAGTCCACGAATAGCCAAAAACATTCAGTACTTC

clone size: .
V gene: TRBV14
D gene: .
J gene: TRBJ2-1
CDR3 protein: CASSQVYLRQFF
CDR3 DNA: TGTGCCAGCAGCCAAGTCTACCTTCGCCAGTTCTTC

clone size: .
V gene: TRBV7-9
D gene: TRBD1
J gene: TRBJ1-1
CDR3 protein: CASSWADRDGEAFF
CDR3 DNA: TGTGCCAGCAGCTGGGCGGACAGGGACGGTGAAGCTTTCTTT

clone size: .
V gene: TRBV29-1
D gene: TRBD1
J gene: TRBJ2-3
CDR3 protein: CSGGQETDTQYF
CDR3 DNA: TGCAGCGGGGGACAGGAAACAGATACGCAGTATTTT

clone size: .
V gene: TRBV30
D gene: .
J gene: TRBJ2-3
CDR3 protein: CAWSPPQSTDTQYF
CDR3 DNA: TGTGCCTGGAGTCCCCCCCAAAGCACAGATACGCAGTATTTT

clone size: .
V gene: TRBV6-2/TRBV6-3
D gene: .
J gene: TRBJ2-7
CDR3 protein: CASSYGGTYEQYF
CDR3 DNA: TGTGCCAGCAGTTATGGAGGGACCTACGAGCAGTACTTC

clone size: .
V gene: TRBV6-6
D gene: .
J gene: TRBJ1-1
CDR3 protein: CASRGLANTEAFF
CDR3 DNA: TGTGCCAGCAGGGGACTCGCGAACACTGAAGCTTTCTTT

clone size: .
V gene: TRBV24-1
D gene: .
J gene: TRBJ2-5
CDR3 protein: CATSGAGNQETQYF
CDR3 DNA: TGTGCCACCAGTGGTGCGGGAAACCAAGAGACCCAGTACTTC

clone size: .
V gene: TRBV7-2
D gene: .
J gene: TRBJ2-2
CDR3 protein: CASSLTRGFTGELFF
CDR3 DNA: TGTGCCAGCAGCTTAACTCGGGGATTCACCGGGGAGCTGTTTTTT

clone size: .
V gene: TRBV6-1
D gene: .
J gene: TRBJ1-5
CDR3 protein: CASRPLWDIRNQPQHF
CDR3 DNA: TGTGCCAGCAGACCCCTATGGGATATACGCAATCAGCCCCAGCATTTT

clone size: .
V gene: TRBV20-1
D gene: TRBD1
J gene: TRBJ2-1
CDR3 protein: CSARSGTGRISGDNEQFF
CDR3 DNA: TGCAGTGCTAGGTCCGGGACAGGGCGAATTTCGGGCGACAATGAGCAGTTCTTC

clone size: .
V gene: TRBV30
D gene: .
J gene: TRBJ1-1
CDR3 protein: CAWSVGGVAFF
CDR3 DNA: TGTGCCTGGAGTGTAGGGGGGGTTGCTTTCTTT

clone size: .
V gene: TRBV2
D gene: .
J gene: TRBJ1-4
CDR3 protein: CASSVRDLNEKLFF
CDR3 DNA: TGTGCCAGCAGTGTCCGCGACCTTAATGAAAAACTGTTTTTT

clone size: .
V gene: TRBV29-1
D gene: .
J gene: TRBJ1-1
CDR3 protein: CSVDTAPMNTEAFF
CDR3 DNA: TGCAGCGTTGATACGGCACCAATGAACACTGAAGCTTTCTTT

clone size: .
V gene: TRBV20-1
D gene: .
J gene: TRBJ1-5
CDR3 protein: CSAGGKGNQPQHF
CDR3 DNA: TGCAGTGCGGGGGGGAAAGGCAATCAGCCCCAGCATTTT

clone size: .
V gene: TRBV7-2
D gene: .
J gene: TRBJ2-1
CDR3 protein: CASSFQRAYNEQFF
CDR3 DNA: TGTGCCAGCAGCTTCCAGCGGGCCTACAATGAGCAGTTCTTC

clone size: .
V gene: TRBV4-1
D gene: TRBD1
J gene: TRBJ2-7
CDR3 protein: CASSQDPLPDRGLEQYF
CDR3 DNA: TGCGCCAGCAGCCAAGACCCTCTACCGGACAGGGGTCTCGAGCAGTACTTC

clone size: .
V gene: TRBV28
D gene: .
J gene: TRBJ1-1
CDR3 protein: CASSLYGRNTEAFF
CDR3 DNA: TGTGCCAGCAGTTTATATGGCAGGAACACTGAAGCTTTCTTT

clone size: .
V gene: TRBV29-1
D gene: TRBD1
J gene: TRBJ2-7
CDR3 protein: CSVDKAGGLEQYF
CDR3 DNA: TGCAGCGTGGACAAAGCAGGGGGTCTTGAGCAGTACTTC

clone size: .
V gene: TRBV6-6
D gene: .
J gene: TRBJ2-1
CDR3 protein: CASRRTERFSYNEQFF
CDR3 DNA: TGTGCCAGCAGGCGGACGGAACGCTTCTCCTACAATGAGCAGTTCTTC

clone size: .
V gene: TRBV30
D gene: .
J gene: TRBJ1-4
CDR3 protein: CAWRRGSEKLFF
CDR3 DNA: TGTGCCTGGAGAAGAGGGTCTGAAAAACTGTTTTTT

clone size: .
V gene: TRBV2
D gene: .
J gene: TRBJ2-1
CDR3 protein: CASGSESYNEQFF
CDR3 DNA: TGTGCCAGCGGTAGCGAGTCCTACAATGAGCAGTTCTTC

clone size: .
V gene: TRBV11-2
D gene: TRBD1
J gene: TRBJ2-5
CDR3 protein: CASSFRGTGGAETQYF
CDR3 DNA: TGTGCCAGCAGCTTCCGTGGGACAGGGGGGGCAGAGACCCAGTACTTC

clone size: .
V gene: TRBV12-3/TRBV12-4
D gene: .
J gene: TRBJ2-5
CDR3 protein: CASSSSGGSETQYF
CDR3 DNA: TGTGCCAGCAGTTCCTCAGGGGGGAGCGAGACCCAGTACTTC

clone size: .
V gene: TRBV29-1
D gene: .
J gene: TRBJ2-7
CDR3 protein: CSVVEGSYEQYF
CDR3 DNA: TGCAGCGTTGTAGAAGGTTCCTACGAGCAGTACTTC

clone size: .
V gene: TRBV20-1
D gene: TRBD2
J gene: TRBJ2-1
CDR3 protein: CSARLAGGGVQFF
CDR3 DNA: TGCAGTGCCCGACTAGCGGGGGGCGGGGTGCAGTTCTTC

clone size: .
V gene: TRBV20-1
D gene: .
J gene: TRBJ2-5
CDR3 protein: CSARPGGTQETQYF
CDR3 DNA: TGCAGTGCCAGACCAGGGGGGACCCAAGAGACCCAGTACTTC

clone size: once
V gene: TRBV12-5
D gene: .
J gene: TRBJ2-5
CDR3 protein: CASGPDAQETQYF
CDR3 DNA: TGTGCTAGTGGACCGGACGCACAAGAGACCCAGTACTTC

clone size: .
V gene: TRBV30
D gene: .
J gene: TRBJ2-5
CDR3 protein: CAWTFQGRETQYF
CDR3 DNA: TGTGCCTGGACTTTTCAGGGACGAGAGACCCAGTACTTC

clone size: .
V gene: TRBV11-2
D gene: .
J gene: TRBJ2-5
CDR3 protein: CASSSRVGTPSRETQYF
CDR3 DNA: TGTGCCAGCAGCTCGAGAGTCGGGACGCCTTCCAGGGAGACCCAGTACTTC

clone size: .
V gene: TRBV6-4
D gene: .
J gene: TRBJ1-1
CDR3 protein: CASSAVWGGNTEAFF
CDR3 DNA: TGTGCCAGCAGTGCTGTATGGGGAGGGAACACTGAAGCTTTCTTT

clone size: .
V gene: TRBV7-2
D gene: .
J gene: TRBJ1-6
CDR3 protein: CASSPVGGSPLHF
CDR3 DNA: TGTGCCAGCAGCCCCGTCGGCGGTTCACCCCTCCACTTT

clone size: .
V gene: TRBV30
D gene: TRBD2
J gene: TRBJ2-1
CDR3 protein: CALTSGGAIEQFF
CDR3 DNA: TGTGCTTTGACTAGCGGGGGTGCGATTGAGCAGTTCTTC

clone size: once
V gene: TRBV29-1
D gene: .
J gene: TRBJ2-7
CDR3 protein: CSARRLRNSYEQYF
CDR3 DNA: TGCAGCGCAAGGAGACTACGGAATTCCTACGAGCAGTACTTC

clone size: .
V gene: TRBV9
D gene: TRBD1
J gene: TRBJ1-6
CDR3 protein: CASSVGAGTANSPLHF
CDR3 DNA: TGTGCCAGCAGCGTTGGAGCCGGGACAGCCAATTCACCCCTCCACTTT

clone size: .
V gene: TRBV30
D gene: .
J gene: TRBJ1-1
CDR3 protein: CAWSVTLGMNTEAFF
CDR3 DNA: TGTGCCTGGAGTGTAACACTGGGAATGAACACTGAAGCTTTCTTT

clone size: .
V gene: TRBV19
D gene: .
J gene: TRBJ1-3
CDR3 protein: CASSIWTLTSGNTIYF
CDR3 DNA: TGTGCCAGTAGTATTTGGACTTTGACTTCTGGAAACACCATATATTTT

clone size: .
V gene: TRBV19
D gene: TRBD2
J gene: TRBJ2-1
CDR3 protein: CASSTLAGEIYNEQFF
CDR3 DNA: TGTGCCAGTAGTACACTAGCGGGGGAGATCTACAATGAGCAGTTCTTC

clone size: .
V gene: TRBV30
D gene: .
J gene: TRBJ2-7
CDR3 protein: CAWSRPRGFRDYEQYF
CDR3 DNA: TGTGCCTGGAGTCGCCCACGCGGGTTCAGGGATTACGAGCAGTACTTC

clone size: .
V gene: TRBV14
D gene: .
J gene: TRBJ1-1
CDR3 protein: CASSPRGDLNTEAFF
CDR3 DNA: TGTGCCAGCAGCCCCCGAGGCGACTTAAACACTGAAGCTTTCTTT

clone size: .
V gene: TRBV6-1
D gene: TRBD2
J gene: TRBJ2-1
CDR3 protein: CASSEVGVAGAQNEQFF
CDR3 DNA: TGTGCCAGCAGTGAAGTAGGTGTAGCGGGGGCGCAAAATGAGCAGTTCTTC

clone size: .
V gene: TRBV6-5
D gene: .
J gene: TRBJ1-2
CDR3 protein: CASTRTLDPHGYTF
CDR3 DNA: TGTGCCAGCACCCGGACACTCGATCCTCATGGCTACACCTTC

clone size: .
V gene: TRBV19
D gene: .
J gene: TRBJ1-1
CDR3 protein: CASSPERMNTEAFF
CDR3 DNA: TGTGCCAGTAGTCCCGAAAGGATGAACACTGAAGCTTTCTTT

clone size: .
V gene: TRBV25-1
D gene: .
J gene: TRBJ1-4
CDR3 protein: CASSGTTSGKLFF
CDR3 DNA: TGTGCCAGCAGTGGGACCACTAGCGGGAAACTGTTTTTT

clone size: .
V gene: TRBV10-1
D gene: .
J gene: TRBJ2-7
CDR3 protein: CASSESGGSYEQYF
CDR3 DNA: TGCGCCAGCAGTGAGTCTGGCGGCTCCTACGAGCAGTACTTC

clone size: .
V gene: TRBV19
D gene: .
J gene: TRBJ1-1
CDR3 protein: CASSISTAAFF
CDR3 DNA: TGTGCCAGTAGTATTTCGACGGCAGCTTTCTTT

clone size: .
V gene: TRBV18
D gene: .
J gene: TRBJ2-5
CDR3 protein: CASSPHQGTETQYF
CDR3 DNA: TGTGCCAGCTCACCGCACCAGGGAACGGAGACCCAGTACTTC

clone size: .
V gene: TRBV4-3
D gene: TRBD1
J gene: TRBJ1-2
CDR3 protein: CASSQVLGQTYGYTF
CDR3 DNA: TGCGCCAGCAGCCAAGTTCTGGGACAGACATATGGCTACACCTTC